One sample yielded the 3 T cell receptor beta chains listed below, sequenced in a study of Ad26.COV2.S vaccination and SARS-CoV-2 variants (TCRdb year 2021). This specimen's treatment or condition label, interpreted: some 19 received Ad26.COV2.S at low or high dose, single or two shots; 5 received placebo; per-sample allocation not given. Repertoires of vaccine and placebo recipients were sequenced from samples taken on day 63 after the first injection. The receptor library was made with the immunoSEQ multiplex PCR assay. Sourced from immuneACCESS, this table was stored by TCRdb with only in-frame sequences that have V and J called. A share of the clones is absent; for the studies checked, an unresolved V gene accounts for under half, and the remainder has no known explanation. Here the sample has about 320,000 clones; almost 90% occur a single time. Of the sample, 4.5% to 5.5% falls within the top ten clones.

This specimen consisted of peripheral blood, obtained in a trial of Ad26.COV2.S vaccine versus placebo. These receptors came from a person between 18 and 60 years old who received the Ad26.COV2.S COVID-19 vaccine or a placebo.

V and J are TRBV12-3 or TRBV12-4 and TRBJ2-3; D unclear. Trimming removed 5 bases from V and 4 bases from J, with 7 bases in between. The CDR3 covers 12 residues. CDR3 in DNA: TGTGCCAGCAGTGAGGTGCCAGATACGCAGTATTTT. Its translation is CASSEVPDTQYF.

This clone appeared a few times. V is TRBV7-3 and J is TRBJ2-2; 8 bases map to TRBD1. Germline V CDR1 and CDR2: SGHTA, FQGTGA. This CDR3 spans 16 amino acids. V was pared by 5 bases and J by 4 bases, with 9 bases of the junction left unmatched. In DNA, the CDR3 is TGTGCCAGCAGCCCCCAGGGGGCTTCGGGCACCGGGGAGCTGTTTTTT. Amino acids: CASSPQGASGTGELFF.

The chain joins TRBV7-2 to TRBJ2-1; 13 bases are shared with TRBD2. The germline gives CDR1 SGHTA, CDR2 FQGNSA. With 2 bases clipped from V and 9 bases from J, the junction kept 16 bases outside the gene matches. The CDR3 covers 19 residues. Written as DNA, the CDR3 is TGTGCCAGCAGCTTACCAACTAGCGGGAGGGCCTCCGTCGTTCTTGAGCAGTTCTTC. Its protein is CASSLPTSGRASVVLEQFF.